These 15 T cell receptor beta chains originate from one sample sequenced in a study of blood T cell repertoires in COVID-19. Sequencing used immunoSEQ multiplex PCR; TCRdb keeps in-frame clones, though not all of them. The sample lists around 190,000 clones; around 89% were seen once. The sequenced sample was peripheral blood. The receptors derive from a human donor in a cohort sampled during active COVID-19.

The chain couples TRBV2 to TRBJ2-3, with 10 nucleotides matching TRBD2. Losses at the gene ends were 4 bases for V and 4 bases for J; bases not matched to a gene: 5. CDR1 and CDR2 from the germline V gene are SNHLY and FYNNEI. The CDR3 length is 15 residues. The DNA of the CDR3 is TGTGCCAGCAGTGGAACTAGCGGGGTCCCAGATACGCAGTATTTT. Translated: CASSGTSGVPDTQYF.

The CDR3 here is CASSEATGLRNQPQHF. The CDR3 DNA reads as TGTGCCAGCAGTGAAGCCACCGGGTTACGGAATCAGCCCCAGCATTTT. J is TRBJ1-5 and V is TRBV2, with no clear D. Germline V gene lookup returns CDR1 SNHLY and CDR2 FYNNEI. Trimming pared 0 bases from V and 4 bases from J, leaving 13 bases between. This CDR3 is 16 amino acids long.

The V call is TRBV15, the J call TRBJ2-5, with unresolved D. Germline V lookup: CDR1 LNHNV, CDR2 YYDKDF (reference sequence). The CDR3 loop spans 15 amino acids. Trimming shortened V by 0 bases and J by 0 bases, and 8 bases separated the two germline ends. The CDR3 DNA follows: TGTGCCACCAGCAGAGATATCGGGTACCAAGAGACCCAGTACTTC. Its protein is CATSRDIGYQETQYF.

The rearrangement links TRBV24-1 to TRBJ1-1; TRBD1 matches at 7 bases. After removal of 4 bases from V and 7 bases from J, the junction contained 5 bases not matched to a gene. CDR1 is KGHDR and CDR2 is SFDVKD in the germline V gene. The CDR3 runs 13 residues. The CDR3 loop is CATSDPNRGEAFF. In DNA, the CDR3 is TGTGCCACCAGTGACCCGAACAGGGGTGAAGCTTTCTTT.

The V gene is TRBV5-7, the J gene TRBJ1-2; D ambiguous. TRBV5-7 carries the ORF label, with uncertain function. Trimming shortened V by 4 bases and J by 6 bases, and 19 bases separated the two germline ends. This CDR3 contains 15 residues. The DNA of the CDR3 is TGTGCCAGCAGCCCTCCACGGGGAGAACGACATGGCTACACCTTC. This gives the protein CASSPPRGERHGYTF.

The chain combines TRBV10-3 with TRBJ2-2, with 9 bases lining up with TRBD2. Germline CDR1 is ENHRY and CDR2 is SYGVKD. The CDR3 is 16 amino acids. V was pared by 7 bases and J by 1 base, with 7 bases of the junction left unmatched. The CDR3 region is CAIKSGLAENTGELFF. The CDR3 DNA sequence: TGTGCCATCAAATCGGGACTAGCAGAGAACACCGGGGAGCTGTTTTTT.

The chain joins TRBV18 to TRBJ2-2; 7 bases line up with TRBD1. The CDR3 covers 15 residues. The J segment lost 5 bases and the V segment lost 1 base, leaving 4 bases of the junction unmatched. Germline CDR1 is KGHSH and CDR2 is LQKENI. In nucleotides, the CDR3 is TGTGCCAGCTCACCACAGGGGGCGCGAACCGGGGAGCTGTTTTTT. Its protein is CASSPQGARTGELFF.

The chain links TRBV11-2 to TRBJ2-7; 7 bases are shared with TRBD2. CDR1 and CDR2 from the germline V gene are SGHAT and FQNNGV. V lost 5 bases to trimming and J lost 0 bases; unmatched junction nucleotides: 7. CDR3 length: 15 residues. The CDR3 coding sequence is TGTGCCAGCAGCCCGGGGTCGGGGGGCTCCTACGAGCAGTACTTC. Translated, it gives CASSPGSGGSYEQYF.

The DNA of the CDR3 is TGTGCCAGCAGCTCAAAACAGGGACCCAATTCACCCCTCCACTTT. Its protein is CASSSKQGPNSPLHF. This chain uses TRBV7-6 with TRBJ1-6; D may be TRBD1 (6 bases). The CDR3 is made up of 15 amino acids. Germline lookup yields CDR1 SGHVS and CDR2 FNYEAQ. V lost 4 bases and J lost 7, with 14 bases in between.

The chain carries TRBV4-3 and TRBJ2-7, with a tentative D call TRBD1 (5 bases). The germline CDR1 and CDR2 sequences are LGHNA and YSLEER. The CDR3 length is 15 residues. V dropped 0 bases and J dropped 3 bases, with 12 bases sitting between them. The CDR3 sequence is CASSQDSRQGYEQYF. CDR3 coding DNA: TGCGCCAGCAGCCAAGATTCGCGGCAGGGCTACGAGCAGTACTTC.

This chain joins TRBV5-4 and TRBJ1-1; TRBD1 is a possible D gene (5 bases). The CDR3 is 15 amino acids. Trimming cost V 4 bases and J 5 bases, with 18 bases left between them. The germline V gene has CDR1 SGHNT and CDR2 YYREEE (reference sequence). The CDR3 protein is CASSHFLGGGTEAFF. DNA of the CDR3: TGTGCCAGCAGCCACTTTTTGGGGGGAGGAACTGAAGCTTTCTTT.

The chain joins TRBV5-4 to TRBJ2-7; TRBD2 agrees at 7 bases. CDR1 and CDR2 from the germline V gene are SGHNT and YYREEE (reference sequence). V was clipped by 0 bases and J by 3 bases; unmatched bases: 6. The CDR3 has 15 amino acids. CDR3: CASSLVASGNYEQYF. The CDR3 DNA is TGTGCCAGCAGCTTGGTGGCTAGCGGAAACTACGAGCAGTACTTC.

J is TRBJ1-2 and V is TRBV10-1, with a weak D call TRBD1 (5 bases). V was cut by 6 bases and J by 8 bases, with 10 bases left in between. The germline gives CDR1 WNHNN, CDR2 SYGVQD (reference sequence). This CDR3 contains 11 residues. CDR3 nucleotides: TGCGCCAGCAGGAACGGGGGGGGCTACACCTTC. Amino acids: CASRNGGGYTF.

The chain is built from TRBV19 and TRBJ1-1; D gene uncertain. Trimming shortened V by 6 bases and J by 0 bases, and 20 bases separated the two germline ends. The CDR3 spans 17 residues. CDR1 is LNHDA and CDR2 is SQIVND in the germline V gene (reference sequence). The CDR3 coding sequence is TGTGCCAGTAGGACCGGACGGAGGTCTTACATGAACACTGAAGCTTTCTTT. The encoded protein is CASRTGRRSYMNTEAFF.

This chain joins TRBV6-2 or TRBV6-3 and TRBJ1-2; D is possibly TRBD1 (6 bases). The CDR3 is made up of 14 amino acids. Per the germline V gene, CDR1 is MNHEY and CDR2 is SVGEGT. The V end lost 5 bases, the J end lost 5 bases, and 15 bases lay between the germline ends. In nucleotides, the CDR3 is TGTGCCAGCAGTCCCCAGGGGCGAAGATATGGCTACACCTTC. Translated: CASSPQGRRYGYTF.